This is a list of T cell receptor beta chains from one sample in a study of blood T cell repertoires in COVID-19. The repertoire was sequenced with immunoSEQ multiplex PCR; TCRdb's copy has only in-frame clones and lacks some. The data show 250,000 to 350,000 clones, around 90% seen once. Source material: PBMCs or T cells enriched from blood (not recorded which). These receptors came from a woman younger than 35 with acute COVID-19. CDR3s include the opening cysteine and the closing phenylalanine or tryptophan. The D gene is left open where the match is weak. Not every row has a clone size; where given, it reads once, few, many or a size class.

D gene	clone size	J gene	V gene	CDR3 protein	CDR3 DNA
NA	NA	TRBJ1-2	TRBV5-5	CASSFSPGGSYGYTF	TGTGCCAGCAGCTTTAGTCCCGGGGGGAGCTATGGCTACACCTTC
NA	NA	TRBJ1-1	TRBV28	CAIKRGGVNTEAFF	TGTGCCATCAAACGTGGGGGGGTGAACACTGAAGCTTTCTTT
NA	NA	TRBJ2-6	TRBV19	CASSPQQDSGANVLTF	TGTGCCAGTAGTCCCCAGCAGGACTCTGGGGCCAACGTCCTGACTTTC
NA	NA	TRBJ2-2	TRBV10-1	CASSQTGKNTGELFF	TGCGCCAGCAGCCAGACCGGGAAGAACACCGGGGAGCTGTTTTTT
TRBD1	NA	TRBJ1-2	TRBV6-5	CASRTLDRARTF	TGTGCCAGCAGGACCTTGGACAGGGCACGGACCTTC
NA	few	TRBJ1-3	TRBV6-1	CASSVSWAASGNTIYF	TGTGCCAGCAGTGTATCCTGGGCCGCCAGTGGAAACACCATATATTTT
TRBD1	NA	TRBJ1-1	TRBV6-1	CASREGTGWNTEAFF	TGTGCCAGCAGGGAAGGGACAGGGTGGAACACTGAAGCTTTCTTT
NA	NA	TRBJ1-5	TRBV28	CASSLGQPPRGGQPQHF	TGTGCCAGCAGTTTAGGACAGCCACCCAGGGGTGGGCAGCCCCAGCATTTT
NA	NA	TRBJ2-1	TRBV12-5	CASGLNNNEQFF	TGTGCTAGTGGTCTTAACAACAATGAGCAGTTCTTC
TRBD2	NA	TRBJ2-2	TRBV5-1	CASSLSLAGEGELFF	TGCGCCAGCAGCTTGTCTCTAGCGGGAGAAGGGGAGCTGTTTTTT
NA	NA	TRBJ2-2	TRBV18	CASSPLQEYTATGELFF	TGTGCCAGCTCACCTCTTCAGGAATACACCGCGACCGGGGAGCTGTTTTTT
TRBD1	NA	TRBJ1-3	TRBV28	CASSGHEGASGGNTIYF	TGTGCCAGCAGTGGCCATGAGGGGGCCTCGGGAGGAAACACCATATATTTT
TRBD1	NA	TRBJ1-1	TRBV9	CASSAGQGGDTEAFF	TGTGCCAGCAGCGCAGGACAGGGTGGGGACACTGAAGCTTTCTTT
TRBD1	NA	TRBJ2-6	TRBV2	CATPDRRLSGANVLTF	TGTGCCACCCCGGACAGGAGGCTCTCTGGGGCCAACGTCCTGACTTTC
NA	NA	TRBJ1-2	TRBV6-5	CASSLDSSGYGYTF	TGTGCCAGCAGCCTCGATTCGAGCGGCTATGGCTACACCTTC
TRBD1	NA	TRBJ1-6	TRBV28	CASRAGTAHNSPLHF	TGTGCCAGCAGGGCCGGGACAGCTCATAATTCACCCCTCCACTTT
NA	NA	TRBJ1-4	TRBV10-3	CAISDLGGGNEKLFF	TGTGCCATCAGTGACCTCGGAGGTGGTAATGAAAAACTGTTTTTT
NA	NA	TRBJ2-7	TRBV11-2	CASSEQGYEQYF	TGTGCCAGCAGCGAACAGGGATACGAGCAGTACTTC
TRBD1	NA	TRBJ2-2	TRBV5-1	CASSPRGPEGWNTGELFF	TGCGCCAGCAGCCCGAGGGGGCCTGAGGGCTGGAACACCGGGGAGCTGTTTTTT
NA	NA	TRBJ1-1	TRBV25-1	CASSELEGSVTF	TGTGCCAGCAGTGAATTAGAGGGTAGTGTCACATTT
NA	NA	TRBJ1-4	TRBV5-1	CASSLDSTNEKLFF	TGCGCCAGCAGCTTGGACTCAACTAATGAAAAACTGTTTTTT
NA	NA	TRBJ2-1	TRBV28	CASSLLEPSYNEQFF	TGTGCCAGCAGTTTACTAGAGCCGTCCTACAATGAGCAGTTCTTC
NA	NA	TRBJ2-2	TRBV9	CASSVAEGNTGELFF	TGTGCCAGCAGCGTAGCGGAGGGGAACACCGGGGAGCTGTTTTTT
NA	NA	TRBJ2-5	TRBV7-3	CASSLASQETQYF	TGTGCCAGCAGCTTGGCATCACAAGAGACCCAGTACTTC
NA	NA	TRBJ2-2	TRBV29-1	CSVGPTGGELFF	TGCAGCGTTGGCCCCACCGGCGGGGAGCTGTTTTTT
NA	NA	TRBJ2-2	TRBV7-3	CASSRERATTGELFF	TGTGCCAGCAGCCGAGAGCGGGCCACCACCGGGGAGCTGTTTTTT
NA	NA	TRBJ1-2	TRBV27	CASSQGNYGYTF	TGTGCCAGCAGTCAGGGGAACTATGGCTACACCTTC
NA	NA	TRBJ2-1	TRBV12-2	CASRSPTETRNEQFF	TGTGCAAGTCGCTCTCCGACAGAGACGCGCAATGAGCAGTTCTTC
NA	NA	TRBJ2-7	TRBV27	CASSLLGAPYEQYF	TGTGCCAGCAGTTTATTAGGGGCCCCCTACGAGCAGTACTTC
NA	NA	TRBJ1-5	TRBV10-3	CAISSQTLPGDQPQHF	TGTGCCATCAGTAGTCAGACTCTCCCCGGGGATCAGCCCCAGCATTTT
NA	NA	TRBJ1-1	TRBV14	CASSQDSPPAFF	TGTGCCAGCAGCCAAGATAGTCCCCCAGCTTTCTTT
NA	NA	TRBJ1-5	TRBV7-2	CASSWSDNQPQHF	TGTGCCAGCAGCTGGTCAGACAATCAGCCCCAGCATTTT
NA	NA	TRBJ1-2	TRBV5-5	CASSPNRGDRYGYTF	TGTGCCAGCAGCCCCAATCGCGGGGATAGGTATGGCTACACCTTC
NA	NA	TRBJ2-1	TRBV28	CASSFSGSTYNEQFF	TGTGCCAGCAGTTTTAGTGGGAGTACCTACAATGAGCAGTTCTTC
TRBD1	NA	TRBJ2-1	TRBV28	CASSRSLKGAHNEQFF	TGTGCCAGCAGCCGCTCCCTAAAGGGGGCCCACAATGAGCAGTTCTTC
NA	NA	TRBJ2-7	TRBV7-6	CASSLAGDPDEQYF	TGTGCCAGCAGCTTAGCAGGGGATCCGGACGAGCAGTACTTC
NA	NA	TRBJ2-5	TRBV18	CASSLVTQETQYF	TGTGCCAGCTCACTTGTAACACAAGAGACCCAGTACTTC
NA	NA	TRBJ1-1	TRBV25-1	CASSENRRNTEAFF	TGTGCCAGCAGTGAGAACCGCAGGAACACTGAAGCTTTCTTT
NA	NA	TRBJ1-6	TRBV5-4	CASSQGDSPLHF	TGTGCCAGCAGTCAGGGCGATTCACCCCTCCACTTT
TRBD1	once	TRBJ1-3	TRBV18	CASSPNRDSSGNTIYF	TGTGCCAGCTCACCGAACCGGGACAGCTCTGGAAACACCATATATTTT
NA	few	TRBJ2-5	TRBV7-9	CASSLNPYQETQYF	TGTGCCAGCAGCTTAAATCCGTACCAAGAGACCCAGTACTTC
TRBD1	NA	TRBJ1-4	TRBV19	CASSNRGGEKLFF	TGTGCCAGTAGTAACAGGGGCGGGGAGAAACTGTTTTTT